This T cell receptor beta chain was observed in a study of T-cell reconstitution after alpha-beta-depleted transplantation in children. A few counts support this clonotype. During its preparation, the TCRbeta library received unique molecular identifiers. Each CDR3 protein gets one entry after TCRdb re-called the PCR reads with MiXCR. Altogether hundreds of thousands of distinct CDR3 sequences are present, around 17% being singletons, with the ten largest covering 0.8% to 1.1%. Germline V gives CDR1 DFQATT, CDR2 SNEGSKA (reference sequence). V was clipped by 6 bases and J by 0 bases, with 16 bases between them. The CDR3 covers 15 residues.

Here the sequenced sample was PBMCs from the stem cell graft donor, taken from the stem cell graft. The chain combines TRBV20-1 with TRBJ2-3, with a weak D call TRBD1 (5 bases). The clonotype was recovered from a human donor who donated a stem cell graft to a child with acute myeloid leukemia. CDR3 nucleotide sequence: TGCAGTGCCGGAACAGGAGCACCTAGCACAGATACGCAGTATTTT. It encodes CSAGTGAPSTDTQYF.